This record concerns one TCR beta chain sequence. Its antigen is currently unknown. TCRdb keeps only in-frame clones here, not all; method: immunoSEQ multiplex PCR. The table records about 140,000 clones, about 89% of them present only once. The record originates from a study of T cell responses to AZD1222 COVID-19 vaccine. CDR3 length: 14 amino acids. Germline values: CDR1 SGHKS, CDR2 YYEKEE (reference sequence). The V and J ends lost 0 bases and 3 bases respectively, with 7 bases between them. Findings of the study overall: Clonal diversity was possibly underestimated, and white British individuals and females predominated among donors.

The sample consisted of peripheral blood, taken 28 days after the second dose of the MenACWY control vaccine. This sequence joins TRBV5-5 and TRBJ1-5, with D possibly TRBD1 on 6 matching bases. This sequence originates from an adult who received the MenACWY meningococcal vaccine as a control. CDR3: CASSLDRVNQPQHF. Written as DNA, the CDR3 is TGTGCCAGCAGCTTGGACAGGGTCAATCAGCCCCAGCATTTT.